This T cell receptor beta chain was recovered during a study of lymphopenia after photon versus proton radiotherapy. The method was immunoSEQ multiplex PCR; TCRdb's version includes in-frame clones alone and lacks a portion of them. Among 25,000 to 35,000 clones listed, under 90% were seen once. Trimming took off 0 bases at V and 0 bases at J, with 9 bases between the two ends. The germline CDR1 and CDR2 sequences are LGHNA and YSLEER. The CDR3 covers 15 residues. This chain uses TRBV4-3 with TRBJ2-7, with D possibly TRBD2 on 6 matching bases. The receptor's source is a woman aged 45 to 65 with pancreatic cancer. Sequencing used peripheral blood, obtained from a patient treated with photon-based radiotherapy. CDR3 sequence: CASSQDWDSSYEQYF. The CDR3 nucleotides read TGCGCCAGCAGCCAAGATTGGGACTCCTCCTACGAGCAGTACTTC.